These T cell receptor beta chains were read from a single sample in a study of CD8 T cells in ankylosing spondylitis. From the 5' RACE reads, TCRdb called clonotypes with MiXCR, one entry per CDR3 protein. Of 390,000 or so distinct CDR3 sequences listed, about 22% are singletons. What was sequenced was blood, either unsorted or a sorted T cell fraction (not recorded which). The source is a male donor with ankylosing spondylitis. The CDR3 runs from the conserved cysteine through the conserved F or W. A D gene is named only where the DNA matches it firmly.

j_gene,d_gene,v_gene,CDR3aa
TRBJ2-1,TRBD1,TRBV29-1,CSARTGPYNEQFF
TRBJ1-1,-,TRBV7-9,CASSLERDTEAFF
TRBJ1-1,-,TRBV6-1,CASRASTMNTEAFF
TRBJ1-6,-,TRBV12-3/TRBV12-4,CASSFPGSPLHF
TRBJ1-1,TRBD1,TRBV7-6,CASSEQGARKAFF
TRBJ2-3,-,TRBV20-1,CSAAGTPGPDTQYF
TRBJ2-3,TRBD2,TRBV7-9,CASSLGLAENTDTQYF
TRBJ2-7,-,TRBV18,CASSPGAHYEQYF
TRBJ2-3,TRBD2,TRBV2,CASSEGWAGEDTQYF
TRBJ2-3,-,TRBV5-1,CASSLVSGPTDTQYF
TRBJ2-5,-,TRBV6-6,CASRGELETQYF
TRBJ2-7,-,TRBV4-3,CASSQDFQSYEQYF
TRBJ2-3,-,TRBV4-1,CASSQEYGRARDTQYF
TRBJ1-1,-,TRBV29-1,CSVLAENTEAFF
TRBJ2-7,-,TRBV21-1,CASSNAKGPGTSGSVHEQYF
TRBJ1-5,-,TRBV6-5,CASSYISGNQPQHF
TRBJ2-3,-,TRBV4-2,CASSREMAGSTDTQYF
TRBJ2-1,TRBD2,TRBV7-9,CASSFGIGGRDNEQFF
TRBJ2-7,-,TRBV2,CASSVGRQNAYEQYF
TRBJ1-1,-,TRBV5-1,CASSFGPSNTEAFF
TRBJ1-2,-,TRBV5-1,CASSRGALHYGYTF
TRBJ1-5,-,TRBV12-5,CASGLARVGGNQPQHF
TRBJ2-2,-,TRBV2,CASTRDSAWTGELFF
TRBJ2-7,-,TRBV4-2,CASSQVRGEQYF
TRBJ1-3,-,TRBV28,CASSLYLGSGNTIYF
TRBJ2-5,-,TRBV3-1,CASSQDTTQETQYF
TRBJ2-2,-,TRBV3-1,CASSQDLARSRTGELFF
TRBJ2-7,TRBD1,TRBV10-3,CATTDRGHEQYF
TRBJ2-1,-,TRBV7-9,CASSLAGDYLIF
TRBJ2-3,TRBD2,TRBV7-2,CASTREGTPTDTQYF
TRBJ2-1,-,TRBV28,CASSGVGEQFF
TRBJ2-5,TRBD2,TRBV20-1,CSARTGTSADETQYF
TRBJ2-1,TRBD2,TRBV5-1,CASSPGTSGRLGEQFF
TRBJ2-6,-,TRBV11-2,CASSLIGANVLTF
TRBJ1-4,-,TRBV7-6,CASSFGGANEKLFF
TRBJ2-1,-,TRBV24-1,CATRDRLGVNEQFF